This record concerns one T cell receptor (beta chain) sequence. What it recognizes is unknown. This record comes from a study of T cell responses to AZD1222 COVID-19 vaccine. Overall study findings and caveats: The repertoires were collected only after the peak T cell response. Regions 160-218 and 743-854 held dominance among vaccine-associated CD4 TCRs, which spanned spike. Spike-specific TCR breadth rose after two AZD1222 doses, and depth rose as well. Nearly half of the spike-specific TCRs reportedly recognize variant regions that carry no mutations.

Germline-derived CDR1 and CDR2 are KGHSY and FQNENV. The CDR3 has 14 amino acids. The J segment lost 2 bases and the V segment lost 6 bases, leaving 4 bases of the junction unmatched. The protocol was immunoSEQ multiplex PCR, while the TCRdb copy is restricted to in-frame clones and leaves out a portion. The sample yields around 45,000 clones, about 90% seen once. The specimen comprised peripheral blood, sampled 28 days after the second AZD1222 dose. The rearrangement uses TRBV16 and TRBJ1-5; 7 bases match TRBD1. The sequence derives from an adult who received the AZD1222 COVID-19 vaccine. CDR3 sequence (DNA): TGTGCCAGCAGTCTTGGACAGGGCAATCAGCCCCAGCATTTT. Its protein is CASSLGQGNQPQHF. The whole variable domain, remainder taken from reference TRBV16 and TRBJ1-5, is GEEVAQTPKHLVRGEGQKAKLYCAPIKGHSYVFWYQQVLKNEFKFLISFQNENVFDETGMPKERFSAKCLPNSPCSLEIQATKLEDSAVYFCASSLGQGNQPQHFGDGTRLSIL.